The entry below describes one T cell receptor (beta chain). Its antigen is unidentified. Whereas donors were nominally healthy upon sampling, unrecorded immune exposures were probable. The sample comes from a study of cytomegalovirus exposure and HLA in healthy donors. Across the whole study: Genetic ancestry analysis placed over 75% of the approximately 400 donors that were genotyped in the Caucasian-associated cluster. Study outcomes and limitations: Most likely, a cluster of highly shared sequence variants arose as a sequencing artifact.

Germline CDR1 is MGHRA and CDR2 is YSYEKL. V lost 0 bases and J lost 3, with 9 bases in between. CDR3 length: 14 amino acids. In the PCR, 60 Vbeta and 13 Jbeta primers were used. Here immunoSEQ multiplex PCR was the method, and the copy in TCRdb shows in-frame clones only, minus some. The sample yields 100,000 to 120,000 clones, roughly 80% seen once. The TCR comes from a woman younger than 45 in good health and CMV-seronegative. Sequenced sample: PBMCs. This chain links TRBV4-1 with TRBJ2-7; D perhaps matches TRBD2 (6 bases). CDR3 nucleotide sequence: TGCGCCAGCAGCCAAGAGGAGGGCCTCTACGAGCAGTACTTC. This codes for CASSQEEGLYEQYF.